This record covers a single T cell receptor (beta chain). Antigen unknown. This CDR3 is 14 amino acids long. Trimming removed 3 bases from V and 7 bases from J, with 16 bases in between. Per the germline V gene, CDR1 is SGHNT and CDR2 is YYREEE (reference sequence). This specimen belongs to a study of cytomegalovirus exposure and HLA in healthy donors. Both 60 Vbeta primers and 13 Jbeta primers went into the PCR. Assay used: immunoSEQ multiplex PCR; TCRdb lists only in-frame clones, some missing. This repertoire shows about 150,000 clones, approximately 79% found once; its top ten account for approximately 0.99%. The study, taken as a whole, reports: Data from an earlier analysis indicated that most TCR beta V segments were productive either about 87% or about 30% of the time. Solely CMV serostatus was available to characterize immune exposure. It has been reported that TCR beta sequences accurately predicted the HLA-A and HLA-B alleles of most subjects.

The sequence was obtained from a male donor in good health and CMV-seronegative. The sample was PBMCs. The J gene is TRBJ1-1, the V gene TRBV5-4, with TRBD1 as a possible D gene (5 bases). The DNA for the CDR3 is TGTGCCAGCAGCTCGCGGGGGGAACAGGTTGAAGCTTTCTTT. Protein sequence: CASSSRGEQVEAFF.